Here is one TCR beta chain with its context. Germline V gene sequence: CDR1 MDHEN, CDR2 SYDVKM. The CDR3 totals 14 residues. With 7 bases clipped from V and 8 bases from J, the junction kept 10 bases outside the gene matches. The data derive from a study of blood T cell repertoires in COVID-19. Original processing notes: Reference gene primer amplification gave nucleated cell count estimates. Some clones are missing from TCRdb's copy, which holds only in-frame ones; the method was immunoSEQ multiplex PCR. V, J and clone size were drawn from that table, and D and trimming were deduced from the DNA. The sample consists of approximately 290,000 clones, over 75% of them appearing once.

The rearrangement links TRBV28 to TRBJ1-4, with 7 bases identical to TRBD1. Sequencing used peripheral blood. The clonotype was recovered from a woman in her sixties or seventies with acute or convalescent COVID-19. CDR3 loop: CASIQQGGNEKLFF. CDR3 bases: TGTGCCAGCATTCAGCAGGGGGGTAACGAAAAACTGTTTTTT.